Sequencing of this T cell receptor beta chain was carried out in a study of blood T cell repertoires in COVID-19. About the study: Some COVID-19 samples were acute and others convalescent; all came from the United States, Italy and Spain.

Looked up from germline, CDR1 is DFQATT and CDR2 is SNEGSKA (reference sequence). The CDR3 length is 14 residues. Deletions cut 3 bases from V and 0 bases from J, with 11 bases between. Repertoires were generated with immunoSEQ multiplex PCR, while TCRdb's copy carries only in-frame clones and drops some. The data show fewer than 500,000 clones, roughly nine tenths seen once. Specimen: PBMCs or T cells enriched from blood (not recorded which). The sequence came from a man under 40 who had recovered from COVID-19. The rearrangement uses TRBV20-1 and TRBJ2-5; D is possibly TRBD1 (6 bases). The CDR3: CSASGGGYQETQYF. In DNA, the CDR3 is TGCAGTGCTAGTGGGGGCGGCTACCAAGAGACCCAGTACTTC.